This entry lists 9 T cell receptor beta chains sequenced from one sample in a study of regulatory T cells in long-lasting Graves disease. Specified time point: newly diagnosed GD, antithyroid drugs for less than 3 months. Following extraction of RNA from PBMCs, that RNA was used to make the TCR library. Researchers made TCR beta libraries by using iRepertoire HTBI primers and running Arm-PCR on CDR3 regions. TCRdb itself ran the multiplex PCR reads through MiXCR, one entry per CDR3 protein. This table has some 450,000 distinct CDR3 sequences, about 17% appearing once. In addition, the sample was reused for a study of T cells in Graves' hyperthyroidism and ophthalmopathy.

The sequencing used peripheral blood mononuclear cells (PBMCs), collected at new diagnosis, from a patient treated with antithyroid drugs. Every receptor here comes from a woman in her twenties or thirties with Graves disease.

This clonotype has a handful of counts. The chain recombines TRBV7-2 with TRBJ2-1; 10 positions match TRBD2. The V gene's germline CDR1 is SGHTA and CDR2 FQGNSA. Losses at the gene ends were 3 bases for V and 4 bases for J; bases not matched to a gene: 27. This CDR3 region has 23 residues. Here the CDR3 reads CASSFPSSGSVWPLGGKYNEQFF. CDR3 bases: TGTGCCAGCAGCTTTCCCTCTAGCGGGAGCGTTTGGCCCCTAGGAGGGAAATACAATGAGCAGTTCTTC.

Many counts were recorded for this clonotype. This chain uses TRBV20-1 with TRBJ2-1; no reliable D call. The CDR3 spans 13 residues. The V and J ends lost 1 base and 4 bases respectively, with 8 bases between them. The V gene's germline CDR1 is DFQATT and CDR2 SNEGSKA (reference sequence). The CDR3 bases are TGCAGTGCTAGAGGGAGCGTATACAATGAGCAGTTCTTC. Translation gives CSARGSVYNEQFF.

This clonotype was picked up many times. This CDR3 reads CSARDTTTWTQYF. CDR3 DNA: TGCAGTGCTAGAGATACTACCACATGGACCCAGTACTTC. J is TRBJ2-5 and V is TRBV20-1; no firm D call. V was clipped by 0 bases and J by 7 bases, with 12 bases between them. The CDR3 has 13 amino acids. CDR1 and CDR2 from the germline V gene are DFQATT and SNEGSKA (reference sequence).

Many counts were recorded for this clonotype. The V gene is TRBV7-2, the J gene TRBJ2-5; TRBD2 agrees at 15 bases. The CDR3 totals 18 residues. Germline V gene sequence: CDR1 SGHTA, CDR2 FQGNSA. V lost 6 bases and J lost 2; bases outside the gene matches: 10. Here the CDR3 DNA reads TGTGCCAGCAGGAGAGCTTTGGGACTAGCGGGAGGACAAGAGACCCAGTACTTC. The encoded protein is CASRRALGLAGGQETQYF.

This clonotype was counted many times. The chain joins TRBV10-1 to TRBJ2-7; D is uncertain. Germline V gene data show CDR1 as WNHNN and CDR2 as SYGVQD (reference sequence). The V gene lost 3 bases and the J gene lost 2 bases, with 11 bases spanning the gap. The CDR3 contains 14 residues. The CDR3 sequence: CASSDRRIPYEQYF. The DNA of the CDR3 is TGCGCCAGCAGTGACCGTCGGATCCCCTACGAGCAGTACTTC.

This clonotype showed up many times. CDR3: CATQPTGQQAFF. CDR3 coding DNA: TGTGCCACCCAACCGACTGGACAGCAAGCTTTCTTT. The V gene is TRBV28, the J gene TRBJ1-1; TRBD1 is a possible D gene (6 bases). The CDR3 loop spans 12 amino acids. Germline CDR1 is MDHEN and CDR2 is SYDVKM. V gave up 10 bases and J gave up 9 bases, with 18 bases separating them.

This clonotype was counted at least ten times. This chain joins TRBV19 and TRBJ2-1; the D is unclear. CDR1 LNHDA and CDR2 SQIVND come from the germline V gene (reference sequence). CDR3 length: 12 amino acids. Trimming left V 2 bases short and J 1 base short, with 0 bases between. This CDR3 reads CASSISYNEQFF. The CDR3 DNA is TGTGCCAGTAGTATATCCTACAATGAGCAGTTCTTC.

Many counts were recorded for this clonotype. The rearrangement joins TRBV7-2 to TRBJ2-5; TRBD1 matches 8 bases. The CDR3 has 15 amino acids. The ends lost 3 bases at V and 5 bases at J; junction bases unmatched: 8. CDR1 and CDR2 from the germline V gene are SGHTA and FQGNSA. For the CDR3, the DNA is TGTGCCAGCAGCTTTGATCCAGGGGGCGACGAGACCCAGTACTTC. This gives the protein CASSFDPGGDETQYF. Filled out from reference TRBV7-2 and TRBJ2-5, the complete variable domain reads GAGVSQSPSNKVTEKGKDVELRCDPISGHTALYWYRQSLGQGLEFLIYFQGNSAPDKSGLPSDRFSAERTGGSVSTLTIQRTQQEDSAVYLCASSFDPGGDETQYFGPGTRLLVL.

This clonotype was picked up a small number of times. The chain carries TRBV6-1 and TRBJ2-1, with 7 bases lining up with TRBD2. The germline gives CDR1 MNHNS, CDR2 SASEGT. V lost 4 bases, J lost 7 bases, and 10 bases stayed unmatched. The CDR3 has 15 residues. The CDR3 sequence is CASSVRTSVDNEQFF. CDR3 bases: TGTGCCAGCAGTGTCCGGACTAGTGTAGATAATGAGCAGTTCTTC.